The 14 T cell receptor beta chains given below trace back to one sample, sequenced in a study of blood T cell repertoires in COVID-19. Assay used: immunoSEQ multiplex PCR; TCRdb lists only in-frame clones, some missing. The table records 150,000 to 200,000 clones, 75% to 90% of them present only once. Input material: peripheral blood. The receptors were gathered from a human donor in a cohort sampled during active COVID-19.

As for this clone: One end of the junction fails to match germline, which may point to a read error. The chain uses TRBV7-8 and TRBJ2-3; TRBD1 is a possible D gene (7 bases). The V gene's germline CDR1 is SGHVS and CDR2 FQNEAQ. The CDR3 is made up of 15 amino acids. The CDR3 protein is CASSIAQGTADTQYF. In nucleotides, the CDR3 is TGTGCCAGCAGCATAGCACAGGGGACTGCAGATACGCAGTATTTT.

This clone was found once. This chain connects TRBV29-1 to TRBJ1-5, with D possibly matching TRBD1 (6 bases). Looked up from germline, CDR1 is SQVTM and CDR2 is ANQGSEA. Deletions cut 2 bases from V and 3 bases from J, with 8 bases between. The CDR3 is 13 residues long. The CDR3 region has the DNA TGCAGCGTTGAACAGGGGATCAATCAGCCCCAGCATTTT. Its translation is CSVEQGINQPQHF.

The chain uses TRBV12-5 and TRBJ2-3; the D is unclear. V lost 3 bases and J 1 base, leaving 8 bases between the germline ends. Germline-derived CDR1 and CDR2 are LGHNT and FRNRAP. The CDR3 extends over 14 amino acids. The CDR3 DNA follows: TGTGCTAGTGGTTTCCGTGTCGGCACAGATACGCAGTATTTT. Amino acids: CASGFRVGTDTQYF.

This clone was found many times. The CDR3 region is CASSRTANYGYTF. The CDR3 nucleotides are TGTGCCAGCAGCAGGACAGCTAACTATGGCTACACCTTC. V usage is TRBV5-6 and J usage is TRBJ1-2, with D possibly being TRBD1 (6 bases). The CDR3 length is 13 residues. CDR1 and CDR2 from the germline V gene are SGHDT and YYEEEE. V was shortened by 4 bases and J by 0 bases, with 7 bases between the two germline ends.

In its sample, this clone was seen once. The rearrangement links TRBV11-2 to TRBJ1-1; maybe TRBD1 (6 bases). This CDR3 has 12 amino acids. Trimming removed 5 bases at V and 4 bases at J, with 8 bases between. CDR1 is SGHAT and CDR2 is FQNNGV in the germline V gene. CDR3 coding DNA: TGTGCCAGCAGCCAGGGGTCCACTGAAGCTTTCTTT. Translation: CASSQGSTEAFF.

Points on this clone: One end of the junction fails to match germline, which may point to a read error. This chain links TRBV5-4 with TRBJ1-1; a possible D gene is TRBD1 (5 bases). Germline V lookup: CDR1 SGHNT, CDR2 YYREEE (reference sequence). The length of the CDR3 is 16 residues. The CDR3 DNA is TGTGCCAGCAGCTTGGCCTCAGGGCTAATGAACATTGAAGCTTTCTTT. Residues: CASSLASGLMNIEAFF.

V gene TRBV27 combines with J gene TRBJ2-5, with D possibly TRBD1 on 6 matching bases. CDR1 and CDR2 from the germline V gene are MNHEY and SMNVEV (reference sequence). The CDR3 has 14 amino acids. Trimming took 5 bases from V and 5 from J, leaving 15 bases between them. This CDR3 reads CASSRQGPGETQYF. CDR3 in DNA: TGTGCCAGCAGTAGGCAGGGGCCGGGGGAGACCCAGTACTTC.

In this sample, this clone turned up a few times. The DNA for the CDR3 is TGCGCCAGCAGAGCGGGGAGTAACACTGAAGCTTTCTTT. Translated: CASRAGSNTEAFF. This chain links TRBV10-1 with TRBJ1-1; no clear D gene. The CDR3 extends over 13 amino acids. Per the germline V gene, CDR1 is WNHNN and CDR2 is SYGVQD (reference sequence). Trimming cost V 6 bases and J 2 bases, with 10 bases left between them.

V and J are TRBV5-4 and TRBJ1-1, with D hard to call. The CDR3 is made up of 14 amino acids. V lost 2 bases, J lost 0 bases, and 8 bases lay in between. Germline assignment: CDR1 SGHNT and CDR2 YYREEE (reference sequence). The CDR3 bases are TGTGCCAGCAGCTTCAGTCAGATGAACACTGAAGCTTTCTTT. This codes for CASSFSQMNTEAFF.

This clone was seen a single time. This chain links TRBV3-1 (or the pseudogene TRBV3-2) with TRBJ1-3; a possible D gene is TRBD1 (6 bases). Germline assignment: CDR1 LGHDT and CDR2 YNNKEL (reference sequence). The CDR3 is 15 amino acids. The V and J ends lost 5 bases and 1 base respectively, with 12 bases between them. The CDR3 DNA reads TGTGCCAGCAGCTATTTCGGACAGTCTGGAAACACCATATATTTT. It codes for CASSYFGQSGNTIYF.

This clone appeared once. This sequence joins TRBV7-2 and TRBJ2-7, with D perhaps TRBD1 (6 bases). CDR3 length: 13 amino acids. Trimming removed 1 base from V and 5 bases from J, with 9 bases in between. The germline V gene has CDR1 SGHTA and CDR2 FQGNSA. CDR3 in DNA: TGTGCCAGCAGCTTAGACAGGGAACACGAGCAGTACTTC. This sequence encodes CASSLDREHEQYF.

CDR3 DNA sequence: TGTGCCAGCAGTCCTCAGATACAGAGGGGCAATCAGCCCCAGCATTTT. The encoded protein is CASSPQIQRGNQPQHF. The chain recombines TRBV27 with TRBJ1-5; D unresolved. Trimming cost V 5 bases and J 2 bases, with 16 bases left between them. Germline lookup yields CDR1 MNHEY and CDR2 SMNVEV (reference sequence). The CDR3 spans 16 residues.

The sample holds a few counts of this clone. V usage is TRBV28 and J usage is TRBJ1-5, with D maybe TRBD1 (6 bases). The CDR3 loop spans 16 amino acids. From germline, CDR1 is MDHEN and CDR2 SYDVKM. V was shortened by 2 bases and J by 1 base, with 12 bases between the two germline ends. The CDR3 region is CASSLGGASSNQPQHF. Here the CDR3 DNA reads TGTGCCAGCAGTTTAGGGGGCGCGTCGAGCAATCAGCCCCAGCATTTT.

This clone was found a few times. CDR3 region: CASSLPQGPLHF. The CDR3 coding sequence is TGTGCCAGCAGTTTACCCCAGGGGCCCCTCCACTTT. The V and J genes are TRBV28 and TRBJ1-6; maybe TRBD1 (6 bases). V gave up 2 bases and J gave up 13 bases, with 9 bases separating them. CDR3 size: 12 residues. CDR1 and CDR2 from the germline V gene are MDHEN and SYDVKM.